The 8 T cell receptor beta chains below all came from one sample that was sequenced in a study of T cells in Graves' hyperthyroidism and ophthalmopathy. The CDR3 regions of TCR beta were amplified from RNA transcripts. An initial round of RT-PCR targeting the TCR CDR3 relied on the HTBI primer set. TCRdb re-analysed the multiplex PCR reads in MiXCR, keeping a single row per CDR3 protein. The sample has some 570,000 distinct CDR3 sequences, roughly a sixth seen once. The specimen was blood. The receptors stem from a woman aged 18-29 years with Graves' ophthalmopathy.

The CDR3 bases are TGCAGCGTACTGCCCGCAGAATACAATGAGCAGTTCTTC. Translated, it gives CSVLPAEYNEQFF. The chain employs TRBV29-1 and TRBJ2-1; unclear D gene. Trimming cost V 6 bases and J 4 bases, with 13 bases left between them. Germline CDR1 SQVTM, CDR2 ANQGSEA. This CDR3 is built from 13 residues.

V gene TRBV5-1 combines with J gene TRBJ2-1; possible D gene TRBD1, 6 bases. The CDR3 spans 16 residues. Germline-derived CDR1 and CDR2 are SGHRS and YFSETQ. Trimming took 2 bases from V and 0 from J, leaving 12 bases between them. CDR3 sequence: CASSFGAGDSYNEQFF. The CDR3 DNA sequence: TGCGCCAGCAGCTTTGGTGCAGGGGACTCCTACAATGAGCAGTTCTTC.

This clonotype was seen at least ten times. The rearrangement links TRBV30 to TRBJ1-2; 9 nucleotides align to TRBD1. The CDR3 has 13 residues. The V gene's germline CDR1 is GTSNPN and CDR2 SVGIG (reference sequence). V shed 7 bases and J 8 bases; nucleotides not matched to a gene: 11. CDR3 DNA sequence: TGTGCCTACACGTGGGGACAGGGAGACGGCTACACCTTC. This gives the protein CAYTWGQGDGYTF. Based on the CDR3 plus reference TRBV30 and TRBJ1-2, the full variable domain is SQTIHQWPATLVQPVGSPLSLECTVEGTSNPNLYWYRQAAGRGLQLLFYSVGIGQISSEVPQNLSASRPQDRQFILSSKKLLLSDSGFYLCAYTWGQGDGYTFGSGTRLTVV.

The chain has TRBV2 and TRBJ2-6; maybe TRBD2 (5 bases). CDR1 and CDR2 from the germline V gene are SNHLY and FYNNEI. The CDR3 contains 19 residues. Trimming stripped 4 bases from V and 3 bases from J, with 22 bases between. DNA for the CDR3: TGTGCCAGCAGTGGGGATTCGACCGGGGAGCTGGTTGGGGCCAACGTCCTGACTTTC. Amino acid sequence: CASSGDSTGELVGANVLTF.

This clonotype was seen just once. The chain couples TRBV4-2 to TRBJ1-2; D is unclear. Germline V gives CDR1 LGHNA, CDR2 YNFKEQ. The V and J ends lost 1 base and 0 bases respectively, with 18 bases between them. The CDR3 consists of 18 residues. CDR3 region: CASSQVVVGRGTNYGYTF. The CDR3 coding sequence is TGTGCCAGCAGCCAAGTTGTCGTCGGTCGGGGAACTAACTATGGCTACACCTTC.

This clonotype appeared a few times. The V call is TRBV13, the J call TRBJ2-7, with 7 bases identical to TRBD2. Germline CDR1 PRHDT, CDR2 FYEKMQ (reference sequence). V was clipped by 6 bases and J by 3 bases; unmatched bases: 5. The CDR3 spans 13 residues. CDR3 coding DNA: TGTGCCAGCAGGCCGACTAGCCGCTACGAGCAGTACTTC. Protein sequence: CASRPTSRYEQYF.

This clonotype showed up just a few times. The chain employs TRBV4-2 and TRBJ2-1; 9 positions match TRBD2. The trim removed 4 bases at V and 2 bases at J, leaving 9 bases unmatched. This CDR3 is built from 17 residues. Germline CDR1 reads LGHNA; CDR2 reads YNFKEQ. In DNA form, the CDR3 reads TGTGCCAGCAGCCTGATTCTGGCGGGGGGGCCCTACAATGAGCAGTTCTTC. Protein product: CASSLILAGGPYNEQFF.

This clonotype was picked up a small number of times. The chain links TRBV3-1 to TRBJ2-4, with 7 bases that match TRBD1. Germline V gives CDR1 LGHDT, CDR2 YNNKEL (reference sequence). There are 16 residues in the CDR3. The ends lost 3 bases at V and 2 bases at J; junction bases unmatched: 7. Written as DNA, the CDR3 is TGTGCCAGCAGCCACCAAACAGGGGATTCCAAAAACATTCAGTACTTC. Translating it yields CASSHQTGDSKNIQYF.